This TCR beta chain was captured by sequencing in a study of identifying expanded T cells in peripheral blood. Libraries were prepared by immunoSEQ multiplex PCR; TCRdb keeps only in-frame clonotypes and omits some of them. The sample shows 70,000 to 100,000 clones, more than 70% of them seen only once. Study observations and caveats: Technical replicates showed around 1.1 changed clones; approximately 2 weeks about 16.4; four weeks 19. Clone count variance between approximately two-week samples rose with total template count.

V gave up 4 bases and J gave up 7 bases; unmatched junction bases: 11. Germline V lookup: CDR1 SGHNT, CDR2 YYREEE (reference sequence). This CDR3 comprises 15 residues. During the collection period, no donor immune events like infections were recorded. As to this clone: Its antigen is unknown.

The chain carries TRBV5-4 and TRBJ1-1; 9 bases match TRBD1. This TCR derives from a person between 18 and 75 years old in good health. The specimen was blood. This chain's CDR3 is CASSRRDRVVGEAFF. The CDR3 DNA is TGTGCCAGCAGCCGCCGGGACAGGGTCGTGGGTGAAGCTTTCTTT.